This T cell receptor beta chain is from a study of blood T cells in healthy people across ages. General study results and limits: Among long-lived donors, naive CD4+ cells were more numerous and diversity higher than in aged donors.

Concerning this clonotype: Its matching antigen is unknown.

A sample-barcoded 5' primer and a J-beta primer mix were used in a second PCR of roughly 7 to 12 cycles. A single record per CDR3 protein comes from TCRdb applying MiXCR to the 5' RACE reads. The table records hundreds of thousands of distinct CDR3 sequences, roughly 40% of them present only once. CDR3 length: 13 residues. V shed 1 base and J shed 8 bases, with 9 bases lying between them. Germline values: CDR1 SEHNR, CDR2 FQNEAQ (reference sequence). The sample providers were healthy Caucasian people from Russia, aged about 6 to 95. Each sample used at least 6 million PBMCs. This TCR came from a man aged 18 to 35 in good health. Sequencing was performed on blood. The J gene is TRBJ2-1, the V gene TRBV7-9; maybe TRBD1 (5 bases). The CDR3 bases are TGTGCCAGCAGCTTAGACCCACAGGATGAGCAGTTCTTC. Protein sequence: CASSLDPQDEQFF.